This T cell receptor (beta chain) originates from a study of cytomegalovirus exposure and HLA in healthy donors. On the study more broadly: An early release of data contained roughly 86 million unique TCRs, which came from HLA-typed donors. Overall study results and limits: In an earlier analysis, about 87% or about 30%: the productive usage of most TCR beta V segments.

In the PCR, 60 Vbeta and 13 Jbeta primers were used. Some clones are missing from TCRdb's copy, which holds only in-frame ones; the method was immunoSEQ multiplex PCR. This table has over 150,000 clones, roughly 80% appearing once. The V end lost 5 bases, the J end lost 6 bases, and 8 bases lay between the germline ends. The CDR3 is 13 residues long. CDR1 is SEHNR, CDR2 FQNEAQ, per germline (reference sequence). Notes on this clone: Its antigen is unidentified.

The chain couples TRBV7-9 to TRBJ1-6; no clear D. The sample consisted of PBMCs. The clonotype comes from a woman aged 45 to 65 in good health and CMV-seronegative. CDR3 DNA: TGTGCCAGCAGCACCCCGGGTAATTCACCCCTCCACTTT. It yields the protein CASSTPGNSPLHF.